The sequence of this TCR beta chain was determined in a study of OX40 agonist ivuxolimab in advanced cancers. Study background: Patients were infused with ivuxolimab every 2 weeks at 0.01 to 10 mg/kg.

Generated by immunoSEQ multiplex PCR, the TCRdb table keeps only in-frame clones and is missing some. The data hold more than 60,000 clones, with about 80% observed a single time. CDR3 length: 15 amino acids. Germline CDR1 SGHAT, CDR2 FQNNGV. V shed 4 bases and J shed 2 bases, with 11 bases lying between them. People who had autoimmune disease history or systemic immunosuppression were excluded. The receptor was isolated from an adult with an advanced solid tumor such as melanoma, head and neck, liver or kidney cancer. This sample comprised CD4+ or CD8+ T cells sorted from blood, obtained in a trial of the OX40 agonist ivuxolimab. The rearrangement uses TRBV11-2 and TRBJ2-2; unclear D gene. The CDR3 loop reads CASSSGRRNTGELFF. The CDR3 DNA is TGTGCCAGCAGCTCCGGACGGAGAAACACCGGGGAGCTGTTTTTT.